The 26 T cell receptor beta chains below all came from one sample that was sequenced in a study of CD8 T cells in ankylosing spondylitis. TCRdb re-called the 5' RACE reads through MiXCR, storing one row per CDR3 protein. The sample lists some 290,000 distinct CDR3 sequences, about 19% occurring once. Sequencing input: blood, either unsorted or a sorted T cell fraction (not recorded which). Every receptor here comes from a male donor with ankylosing spondylitis or in good health (not recorded which).

Ten or more counts support this clonotype. This sequence joins TRBV5-5 and TRBJ2-7; possible D gene TRBD2, 7 bases. The V end lost 3 bases, the J end lost 2 bases, and 15 bases lay between the germline ends. The CDR3 loop spans 15 amino acids. Germline lookup yields CDR1 SGHKS and CDR2 YYEKEE (reference sequence). The CDR3 sequence: CASSYSGGLPYEQYV. In DNA, the CDR3 is TGTGCCAGCAGCTACTCGGGGGGCCTCCCCTACGAGCAGTACGTC.

The chain joins TRBV18 to TRBJ1-6, with 7 positions matching TRBD1. CDR3 length: 16 amino acids. CDR1 is KGHSH, CDR2 LQKENI, per germline. The V and J ends lost 1 base and 4 bases, in that order; junction bases with no gene match: 4. Here the CDR3 reads CASSPQQGRYNSPLHF. As DNA, the CDR3 is TGTGCCAGCTCACCACAACAGGGGCGGTATAATTCACCCCTCCACTTT.

This clonotype has a count of ten or more. This chain's CDR3 is CASTPVLLV. CDR3 nucleotide sequence: TGTGCCAGCACCCCGGTCCTCCTCGTC. The chain uses TRBV6-6 and TRBJ2-7; D gene unclear. The CDR3 runs 9 residues. Germline CDR1 is MNHNY and CDR2 is SVGAGI (reference sequence).

The chain uses TRBV28 and TRBJ1-3; D is unclear. The V end was cut by 5 bases, the J end by 5 bases, with 13 bases between. Germline V gene sequence: CDR1 MDHEN, CDR2 SYDVKM. This CDR3 comprises 14 residues. CDR3 amino acids: CASSPPTIRNTIYF. The DNA for the CDR3 is TGTGCCAGCAGTCCGCCCACGATAAGAAACACCATATATTTT.

This clonotype was seen only a few times. The chain carries TRBV5-1 and TRBJ2-1; no clear D gene. The CDR3 loop spans 13 amino acids. Germline V gene sequence: CDR1 SGHRS, CDR2 YFSETQ. V dropped 1 base and J dropped 5 bases, with 7 bases sitting between them. The DNA of the CDR3 is TGCGCCAGCAGCTTGTCCAGAGACAATGAGCAGTTCTTC. Translating it yields CASSLSRDNEQFF.

The rearrangement uses TRBV27 and TRBJ2-1; TRBD2 aligns across 10 bases. This CDR3 region has 15 residues. V shed 8 bases, J shed 8 bases, and the junction held 12 bases outside the gene matches. CDR1 and CDR2 from the germline V gene are MNHEY and SMNVEV (reference sequence). The CDR3 region is CASGLKAGGPYEQFF. CDR3 coding DNA: TGTGCCAGCGGCTTAAAAGCGGGAGGGCCTTATGAGCAGTTCTTC.

The chain links TRBV20-1 to TRBJ2-1; 8 nucleotides match TRBD2. This CDR3 has 14 amino acids. The J segment lost 5 bases and the V segment lost 3 bases, leaving 6 bases of the junction unmatched. Germline assignment: CDR1 DFQATT and CDR2 SNEGSKA (reference sequence). The CDR3 DNA is TGCAGTGCTAGTTCCCTAGCGGGCGACAATGAGCAGTTCTTC. Translation gives CSASSLAGDNEQFF.

This clonotype has a handful of counts. V usage is TRBV6-1 and J usage is TRBJ2-4, with D tentatively TRBD1 or TRBD2 (6 bases each). The germline gives CDR1 MNHNS, CDR2 SASEGT. V dropped 6 bases and J dropped 0 bases, with 12 bases sitting between them. The CDR3 totals 15 residues. The CDR3 nucleotides are TGTGCCAGCAGGGCGGGACACTCAGCCAAAAACATTCAGTACTTC. Translating gives CASRAGHSAKNIQYF.

The genes are TRBV5-1 and TRBJ2-2; 7 positions match TRBD1. The J segment lost 2 bases and the V segment lost 4 bases, leaving 8 bases of the junction unmatched. The CDR3 is 16 amino acids. CDR1 is SGHRS and CDR2 is YFSETQ in the germline V gene. The CDR3 bases are TGCGCCAGCAGCATGACCGGGACAGCCAACACCGGGGAGCTGTTTTTT. It specifies CASSMTGTANTGELFF. Based on the CDR3 plus reference TRBV5-1 and TRBJ2-2, the full variable domain is KAGVTQTPRYLIKTRGQQVTLSCSPISGHRSVSWYQQTPGQGLQFLFEYFSETQRNKGNFPGRFSGRQFSNSRSEMNVSTLELGDSALYLCASSMTGTANTGELFFGEGSRLTVL.

Comment on this clonotype: A junction boundary mismatches the germline segment, possibly from a read error. V gene TRBV19 combines with J gene TRBJ1-5, with TRBD1 matching 9 bases. Germline-derived CDR1 and CDR2 are LNHDA and SQIVND (reference sequence). This CDR3 spans 16 amino acids. This chain's CDR3 is CTSRPQGAGSNQPQHF. CDR3 bases: TGTACCAGTAGACCACAGGGGGCGGGAAGCAATCAGCCCCAGCATTTT. The full variable domain, with the rest looked up from reference TRBV19 and TRBJ1-5, is DGGITQSPKYLFRKEGQNVTLSCEQNLNHDAMYWYRQDPGQGLRLIYYSQIVNDFQKGDIAEGYSVSREKKESFPLTVTSAQKNPTAFYLCTSRPQGAGSNQPQHFGDGTRLSIL.

V is TRBV3-1 and J is TRBJ2-7; D gene uncertain. Germline assignment: CDR1 LGHDT and CDR2 YNNKEL (reference sequence). The CDR3 is 15 residues long. Trimming pared 4 bases from V and 3 bases from J, leaving 16 bases between. The CDR3 spells CASSRLQLPLYEQYV. Here the CDR3 DNA reads TGTGCCAGCAGCCGTCTTCAGCTCCCACTCTACGAGCAGTACGTC.

The gene calls are TRBV24-1 and TRBJ2-6, with D unclear. The germline gives CDR1 KGHDR, CDR2 SFDVKD. V lost 7 bases and J lost 2, with 5 bases in between. This CDR3 is built from 13 residues. CDR3 bases: TGTGCCACCAGCCCTACTGGGGCCAACGTCCTGACTTTC. It is translated as CATSPTGANVLTF.

V and J are TRBV19 and TRBJ2-3, with a weak D call TRBD2 (6 bases). Germline CDR1 reads LNHDA; CDR2 reads SQIVND (reference sequence). The V end lost 6 bases, the J end lost 2 bases, and 9 bases lay between the germline ends. The CDR3 runs 13 residues. The CDR3 region has the DNA TGTGCCAGTAGGGAGGGGTCCACAGATACGCAGTATTTT. This sequence encodes CASREGSTDTQYF.

Here the CDR3 DNA reads TGCGCCAGCAGCTTAGAGGGAGGCGGTACCGGGGAGCTGTTTTTT. Protein product: CASSLEGGGTGELFF. The V and J genes are TRBV5-1 and TRBJ2-2; maybe TRBD2 (6 bases). The CDR3 loop spans 15 amino acids. CDR1 and CDR2 (germline): SGHRS, YFSETQ. V lost 2 bases and J 5 bases, leaving 13 bases between the germline ends.

The table lists this clonotype with a few counts. V and J are TRBV2 and TRBJ2-3, with D unresolved. The CDR3 is made up of 15 amino acids. CDR1 and CDR2 from the germline V gene are SNHLY and FYNNEI. Between the trimmed V and J ends, which lost 3 bases and 0 bases, there was a span of 10 bases. The CDR3 here is CASSDSAESTDTQYF. The CDR3, as DNA: TGTGCCAGCAGTGACTCGGCGGAGAGCACAGATACGCAGTATTTT.

The chain employs TRBV28 and TRBJ2-7; TRBD1 agrees at 7 bases. Trimming removed 6 bases from V and 6 bases from J; junction bases left unmatched: 11. Germline CDR1 is MDHEN and CDR2 is SYDVKM. The CDR3 sequence is 14 residues long. The CDR3, as DNA: TGTGCCAGCAGCCAAGGACAGGTTCACTCCGAGCAGTACGTC. It specifies CASSQGQVHSEQYV.

The rearrangement joins TRBV7-2 to TRBJ2-3; no reliable D call. CDR1 is SGHTA, CDR2 FQGNSA, per germline. The CDR3 sequence is 14 residues long. Trimming cost V 6 bases and J 3 bases, with 13 bases left between them. In nucleotides, the CDR3 is TGTGCCAGCAGTCCAGGAAGGGTGACAGATACGCAGTATTTT. The encoded protein is CASSPGRVTDTQYF.

Only a few counts were recorded for this clonotype. The chain is built from TRBV5-1 and TRBJ2-5, with D perhaps matching TRBD1 (6 bases). The V end lost 5 bases, the J end lost 2 bases, and 28 bases lay between the germline ends. The CDR3 runs 19 residues. Germline V gene data show CDR1 as SGHRS and CDR2 as YFSETQ. The CDR3 region is CASRTLGAHAARDQETQYF. In DNA form, the CDR3 reads TGCGCCAGCAGGACACTGGGGGCGCATGCGGCTAGAGATCAAGAGACCCAGTACTTC.

The gene calls are TRBV10-3 and TRBJ2-3; 8 nucleotides agree with TRBD2. CDR3 length: 15 residues. With V trimmed by 5 bases and J by 1 base, 5 bases remained unmatched. The V gene's germline CDR1 is ENHRY and CDR2 SYGVKD. CDR3 loop: CAISSSGPGTDTQYF. CDR3 in DNA: TGTGCCATCAGTTCTAGCGGGCCCGGCACAGATACGCAGTATTTT.

The chain couples TRBV15 to TRBJ1-5, with unresolved D. This CDR3 region has 14 residues. Trimming shortened V by 3 bases and J by 0 bases, and 6 bases separated the two germline ends. Germline V lookup: CDR1 LNHNV, CDR2 YYDKDF (reference sequence). CDR3 protein: CATSRDPSNQPQHF. The DNA of the CDR3 is TGTGCCACCAGCAGGGACCCTAGCAATCAGCCCCAGCATTTT. Using reference TRBV15 and TRBJ1-5 for the parts outside the CDR3, the full variable domain is DAMVIQNPRYQVTQFGKPVTLSCSQTLNHNVMYWYQQKSSQAPKLLFHYYDKDFNNEADTPDNFQSRRPNTSFCFLDIRSPGLGDTAMYLCATSRDPSNQPQHFGDGTRLSIL.

V gene TRBV20-1 combines with J gene TRBJ2-1; 7 nucleotides agree with TRBD1. The length of the CDR3 is 14 residues. CDR1 is DFQATT, CDR2 SNEGSKA, per germline (reference sequence). Trimming cost V 8 bases and J 0 bases; bases outside gene matches: 7. The CDR3 region has the DNA TGCAGTCGAACAGGGGAAAGCTCCTACAATGAGCAGTTCTTC. Translating it yields CSRTGESSYNEQFF.

This clonotype occurred a few times. The chain uses TRBV5-6 and TRBJ1-1; D is unclear. CDR1 and CDR2 from the germline V gene are SGHDT and YYEEEE. This CDR3 comprises 15 residues. V was shortened by 0 bases and J by 3 bases, with 12 bases between the two germline ends. CDR3 residues: CASSLEVSADTEAFF. As DNA, the CDR3 is TGTGCCAGCAGCTTGGAAGTCAGTGCGGACACTGAAGCTTTCTTT. The full variable domain, completed using reference TRBV5-6 and TRBJ1-1, is DAGVTQSPTHLIKTRGQQVTLRCSPKSGHDTVSWYQQALGQGPQFIFQYYEEEERQRGNFPDRFSGHQFPNYSSELNVNALLLGDSALYLCASSLEVSADTEAFFGQGTRLTVV.

This clonotype occurred many times. The V gene is TRBV28, the J gene TRBJ2-3, with D possibly being TRBD2 (6 bases). V was cut by 3 bases and J by 2 bases, with 9 bases left in between. Germline lookup yields CDR1 MDHEN and CDR2 SYDVKM. The CDR3 has 14 residues. The CDR3: CASSFAGPTDTQYF. In DNA form, the CDR3 reads TGTGCCAGCAGTTTCGCGGGACCCACAGATACGCAGTATTTT.

This clonotype was detected ten times or more. This chain connects TRBV5-1 to TRBJ2-6, with 11 bases aligning to TRBD1. The V gene end was trimmed by 5 bases and the J gene end by 0 bases; junction bases not matched to a gene: 10. The CDR3 is 19 amino acids. CDR1 SGHRS and CDR2 YFSETQ come from the germline V gene. The CDR3 region is CASSLYRTGGLSGANVLTF. The CDR3 nucleotides read TGCGCCAGCAGTCTATACCGGACAGGGGGCCTCTCTGGGGCCAACGTCCTGACTTTC.

This clonotype was found a few times. The chain uses TRBV3-1 and TRBJ2-1, with D perhaps TRBD2 (6 bases). Germline CDR1 LGHDT, CDR2 YNNKEL (reference sequence). CDR3 size: 15 residues. Trimming took off 3 bases at V and 6 bases at J, with 15 bases between the two ends. CDR3 in DNA: TGTGCCAGCAGCCACCTGGGGACTGGGGCCAATGAGCAGTTCTTC. This gives the protein CASSHLGTGANEQFF.

V usage is TRBV25-1 and J usage is TRBJ1-5, with D maybe TRBD1 (5 bases). V was shortened by 5 bases and J by 3 bases, with 20 bases between the two germline ends. The CDR3 is 17 amino acids. CDR1 is MGHDK and CDR2 is SYGVNS in the germline V gene. As DNA, the CDR3 is TGTGCCAGCAGTCCATCTCAGGGTATGGTATTCAATCAGCCCCAGCATTTT. Protein sequence: CASSPSQGMVFNQPQHF.